The source of this TCR beta chain is a study of T cells in Graves' hyperthyroidism and ophthalmopathy. V shed 3 bases and J shed 2 bases, with 16 bases lying between them. The germline V gene has CDR1 MDHEN and CDR2 SYDVKM. There are 16 residues in the CDR3. The investigators amplified TCR beta CDR3 regions from RNA transcripts. With the HTBI primer set, the TCR CDR3 went through a first round of RT-PCR. One entry per CDR3 protein results from TCRdb running MiXCR on the multiplex PCR reads. The sample contains a few hundred thousand distinct CDR3 sequences, roughly an eighth of which appear only once. This clonotype appeared a few times.

The origin of this receptor is a woman aged 18-30 years with Graves' hyperthyroidism. The specimen sequenced was blood. The chain joins TRBV28 to TRBJ1-2, with D tentatively TRBD1 (6 bases). The CDR3 bases are TGTGCCAGCAGTTTTTTGGGTTGGGGGGGCAACTATGGCTACACCTTC. Translated: CASSFLGWGGNYGYTF.